This TCR beta chain originates from a study of glioma-infiltrating T cells (dated by TCRdb to about 2016). Broadly, across the study: Sequencing of TCR alpha- and beta-chain repertoires was performed on glioma tissue, on non-neoplastic brain tissue, and on matched peripheral blood mononuclear cells. To measure divergence between tissue and blood T-cell populations, each tissue-infiltrating repertoire was compared with the peripheral blood repertoire of the same patient. The paired cohort comprised three low-grade glioma patients, 7 or 8 primary glioblastoma patients and three non-glioma patients contributing non-neoplastic brain tissue.

CDR1 and CDR2, per the germline V gene, are MDHEN and SYDVKM. V is shortened by 5 bases, J by 5 bases, and the region joining them spans 15 bases. The CDR3 sequence runs 14 residues, both termini included. Only the CDR3 part of the read is kept: 42 bases, read in frame from the first base. Comment on this clonotype: It has no known antigen specificity. The final CDR3 position lacks the conserved phenylalanine or tryptophan, pointing to a likely read error.

The full study reports these points: Only a very small number of CDR3 sequences turned up in both tissue and blood, a result put down to high CDR3 diversity combined with limited sampling. Group comparisons rested on small numbers: three non-neoplastic, three low-grade glioma and about 8 glioblastoma patients. VJ-independent divergence between tissue and blood was below expectation in non-neoplastic patients but above expectation in all gliomas, especially low-grade gliomas.

The iRepertoire nested amplicon-rescue multiplex PCR (arm-PCR) platform was used to amplify TCR alpha and beta CDR3 regions from RNA. The input for one-step reverse transcription and amplification was roughly 100-450 ng of either tissue mRNA or PBMC total RNA. Following bead purification, Illumina adapters were added by a secondary multiplex PCR, and libraries between 200 and 400 bp were gel-purified. Internal 6-nucleotide barcodes were carried by the libraries and were used for demultiplexing. Sequencing of libraries was performed on an Illumina MiSeq with 2x220 or 2x250 nucleotide paired-end reads. The authors' pipeline ran thus. Paired reads were merged using FLASH 1.2.11 and were aligned to the GRCh37 human genome using BWA-MEM, after which TRA and TRB reads were extracted. An IMGT-derived reference of cassette sequences and CDR3 motifs, with pseudogenes included, was used for V and J assignment. Reads were translated in three frames, and productive CDR3s were defined by a C…FGXG motif without stop codons. Unique combinations of V-J cassette pair and CDR3 amino acid sequence were defined as clonotypes. Hamming distance filtering was applied to reads, with thresholds set by the sequence error rate of each sample in mapped regions. TCRdb passed the public sequencing reads through fastp at Q25 and MiXCR, retaining productive beta sequences. Every CDR3 protein is listed once, alongside the most common genes and DNA of its rows. The V and J calls and clone size come from TCRdb's table, not from the authors' own analysis. The sample data list some 150,000 distinct CDR3 sequences, and about two fifths of these were observed just once. The ten biggest clones cover roughly 20% of the sample.

The chain is made from TRBV28 and TRBJ1-1; the D gene cannot be resolved reliably. This clonotype originated in a human donor with low-grade glioma or glioblastoma, undergoing nonglioma brain surgery, or in good health (not recorded which). The specimen sequenced was glioma tissue, nonneoplastic brain tissue, or PBMCs (not recorded which). CDR3 reads: CASSRNRRWTEAFL. The DNA sequence is as follows: TGTGCCAGCAGTCGGAATAGGCGTTGGACTGAAGCTTTCCTT.